Below, one TCR beta chain is given with its context. What it binds is unknown. TCRdb keeps only in-frame clones here, not all; method: immunoSEQ multiplex PCR. Of 15,000 to 19,000 clones listed, about 86% are singletons. CDR1 and CDR2 (germline): SGHVS, FQNEAQ. CDR3 length equals 15 residues. V gave up 5 bases and J gave up 6 bases; unmatched junction bases: 8. This sample was taken from a study of PD-1 blockade in classical Hodgkin lymphoma. Study results and caveats: It was reported that newly diagnosed patients had less baseline TCR diversity than healthy donors. Causes of the repertoire differences remain undefined, possibly disease activity or prior therapy.

Time point given: newly diagnosed, previously untreated cHL patient sample. CD4+ T cells were purified from thawed PBMCs by magnetic negative selection. Researchers used newly diagnosed, untreated classical Hodgkin lymphoma PBMCs for comparison. The origin of this receptor is a human donor with classical Hodgkin lymphoma. Sequenced material: CD4+ T cells from blood. This rearrangement joins TRBV7-8 to TRBJ1-5; 9 nucleotides match TRBD1. In DNA, the CDR3 is TGTGCCAGCAGCCTCCGGGACAGGGTCGGTCAGCCCCAGCATTTT. Its translation: CASSLRDRVGQPQHF.